Presented here are 24 T cell receptor beta chains from one specimen sequenced in a study of blood T cells in healthy people across ages. Combining a sample-barcoded 5' primer with a J-beta primer mix, a second PCR ran for about 6 to 11 cycles. TCRdb passed the 5' RACE reads through MiXCR, listing each CDR3 protein once. The table includes 650,000 to 700,000 distinct CDR3 sequences, about 32% detected once. Sequencing input: blood. The receptors were gathered from a woman of 80 years or more in good health.

This clonotype was picked up many times. This CDR3 is CASGRGPSNEQFF. The CDR3 coding sequence is TGCGCCAGCGGACGCGGGCCAAGCAATGAGCAGTTCTTC. The chain is built from TRBV5-1 and TRBJ2-1, with a weak D call TRBD2 (5 bases). V lost 7 bases and J lost 6, with 14 bases in between. This CDR3 has 13 amino acids. CDR1 is SGHRS and CDR2 is YFSETQ in the germline V gene.

This chain links TRBV14 with TRBJ2-1; D remains ambiguous. The end of the DNA fits TRBJ2-7 better, so the J call may be wrong. The CDR3 covers 16 residues. Germline-derived CDR1 and CDR2 are SGHDN and FVKESK. The DNA for the CDR3 is TGTGCCAGCAGCCGATTCGCTTCGGGCCCCTACAATGAGCAGTACTTC. The encoded protein is CASSRFASGPYNEQYF.

The V call is TRBV4-2, the J call TRBJ2-3; TRBD1 might be the D (7 bases). CDR1 is LGHNA, CDR2 YNFKEQ, per germline. The V gene lost 4 bases and the J gene lost 4 bases, with 24 bases spanning the gap. The CDR3 is made up of 18 amino acids. The CDR3 sequence is CASSPAPEGSRGPDTQYF. DNA of the CDR3: TGTGCCAGCAGCCCCGCGCCGGAGGGTAGTAGGGGGCCAGATACGCAGTATTTT.

This clonotype was found once. V gene TRBV20-1 combines with J gene TRBJ2-4; 13 nucleotides line up with TRBD2. The CDR3 is 14 amino acids. Germline trimming cut 3 bases from V and 13 bases from J; bases unmatched to any gene: 9. The germline V gene encodes CDR1 DFQATT and CDR2 SNEGSKA (reference sequence). The CDR3 DNA is TGCAGTGCTAGCCAGACTAGCGGGAGGCTACGCCAGTACTTC. Its translation is CSASQTSGRLRQYF.

This clonotype was picked up many times. V and J are TRBV7-9 and TRBJ2-7; D is uncertain. Deletions cut 0 bases from V and 4 bases from J, with 7 bases between. This CDR3 region has 13 residues. CDR1 and CDR2 from the germline V gene are SEHNR and FQNEAQ (reference sequence). CDR3 bases: TGTGCCAGCAGCTTAGCCACAGATTACGAGCAGTACTTC. It yields the protein CASSLATDYEQYF.

Many counts were recorded for this clonotype. V and J are TRBV9 and TRBJ2-3; weak D call: TRBD2 (5 bases). CDR1 is SGDLS and CDR2 is YYNGEE in the germline V gene. Trimming left V 6 bases short and J 2 bases short, with 10 bases between. The CDR3 covers 13 residues. CDR3 region: CASNKADTDTQYF. CDR3 DNA sequence: TGTGCCAGCAATAAAGCGGACACAGATACGCAGTATTTT. The full variable domain, completed using reference TRBV9 and TRBJ2-3, is DSGVTQTPKHLITATGQRVTLRCSPRSGDLSVYWYQQSLDQGLQFLIQYYNGEERAKGNILERFSAQQFPDLHSELNLSSLELGDSALYFCASNKADTDTQYFGPGTRLTVL.

The sample holds many counts of this clonotype. The chain has TRBV3-1 and TRBJ2-3, with D tentatively TRBD1 or TRBD2 (5 bases each). Trimming removed 2 bases from V and 6 bases from J, with 9 bases in between. The CDR3 has 13 amino acids. Germline-derived CDR1 and CDR2 are LGHDT and YNNKEL (reference sequence). CDR3 sequence (DNA): TGTGCCAGCAGCCAAAGCTGGGGGGATACGCAGTATTTT. Protein: CASSQSWGDTQYF.

Worth noting for this clonotype: This sequence may be a read error, since a much larger clone differs from it by one base. J is TRBJ2-5 and V is TRBV27; 9 bases are a match to TRBD1. The CDR3 contains 16 residues. Germline V gene data show CDR1 as MNHEY and CDR2 as SMNVEV (reference sequence). The ends lost 5 bases at V and 13 bases at J; junction bases unmatched: 20. The CDR3 loop is CASSRTGARISYERYF. The CDR3 coding sequence is TGTGCCAGCAGTAGGACAGGGGCGCGCATCTCCTACGAGCGGTACTTC.

Remarks on this clonotype: A read error may be the cause here, since a much bigger clone is one base away. This CDR3 fails to terminate in the conserved phenylalanine or tryptophan, so it likely reflects a read error. The chain employs TRBV29-1 and TRBJ1-1; no definite D call. V was cut by 1 base and J by 4 bases, with 10 bases left in between. There are 13 residues in the CDR3. Germline V gene data show CDR1 as SQVTM and CDR2 as ANQGSEA. CDR3 sequence reads: CSVEGRRGTEAFC. CDR3 nucleotides: TGCAGCGTTGAAGGTAGACGGGGCACTGAAGCTTTCTGT.

This clonotype has ten or more counts. This chain links TRBV6-1 with TRBJ2-1, with TRBD2 as a possible D gene (5 bases). Germline V gives CDR1 MNHNS, CDR2 SASEGT. The V end was cut by 4 bases, the J end by 1 base, with 8 bases between. The CDR3 sequence is 14 residues long. The DNA of the CDR3 is TGTGCCAGCAGTGCGGGCGGGTCCTACAATGAGCAGTTCTTC. Protein sequence: CASSAGGSYNEQFF.

In this sample, this clonotype turned up a few times. At one end, the junction sequence differs from germline, possibly due to a read error. The V and J genes are TRBV7-2 and TRBJ1-6, with D maybe TRBD1 (5 bases). The CDR3 covers 14 residues. Looked up from germline, CDR1 is SGHTA and CDR2 is FQGNSA. This chain's CDR3 is CASSSGGINSPRHF. As DNA, the CDR3 is TGTGCCAGCAGCTCCGGGGGAATTAATTCACCCCGCCACTTT.

This clonotype showed up many times. The CDR3: CASRPSGVNSPLHF. In DNA, the CDR3 is TGTGCCAGCAGGCCTAGCGGCGTGAATTCACCCCTCCACTTT. J is TRBJ1-6 and V is TRBV7-9; D is unresolved. CDR1 is SEHNR, CDR2 FQNEAQ, per germline (reference sequence). V was trimmed by 6 bases and J by 7 bases, leaving 13 bases between them. The CDR3 is 14 amino acids.

This clonotype has a count of ten or more. As DNA, the CDR3 is TGTGCCAGCAGCTTATGGGACAGGGGTTCACCCCTCCACTTT. Translation: CASSLWDRGSPLHF. The chain joins TRBV7-2 to TRBJ1-6; 10 bases are shared with TRBD1. CDR3 length equals 14 residues. The junction had 1 base not matched to a gene; V was cut back by 2 bases and J by 9 bases. The V gene's germline CDR1 is SGHTA and CDR2 FQGNSA.

Details on this clonotype: Since a much larger clone is just one base distant, this may be a read error. The gene calls are TRBV6-1 and TRBJ2-3; no reliable D call. CDR1 MNHNS and CDR2 SASEGT come from the germline V gene. This CDR3 comprises 16 residues. This chain's CDR3 is CASSEQFLTSTDAQYF. CDR3 nucleotides: TGTGCCAGCAGTGAACAGTTCCTTACCAGCACAGATGCGCAGTATTTT.

This clonotype occurred many times. The gene calls are TRBV6-6 and TRBJ1-1; D gene unclear. Germline values: CDR1 MNHNY, CDR2 SVGAGI (reference sequence). This CDR3 has 13 residues. V was clipped by 4 bases and J by 0 bases, with 6 bases between them. CDR3: CASSSNLNTEAFF. The CDR3 DNA sequence: TGTGCCAGCAGTTCTAACCTGAACACTGAAGCTTTCTTT.

This clonotype was recorded a few times. The rearrangement links TRBV5-5 to TRBJ2-6; 8 bases match TRBD1. After removal of 4 bases from V and 4 bases from J, the junction contained 13 bases not matched to a gene. The CDR3 covers 18 residues. The V gene's germline CDR1 is SGHKS and CDR2 YYEKEE (reference sequence). In DNA, the CDR3 is TGTGCCAGCAGCCCGACGAGCACAGGGGGGACGGGGGCCAACGTCCTGACTTTC. Protein: CASSPTSTGGTGANVLTF.

This clonotype occurred many times. The chain links TRBV6-5 to TRBJ2-3; 7 nucleotides align to TRBD2. V was pared by 6 bases and J by 0 bases, with 9 bases of the junction left unmatched. Looked up from germline, CDR1 is MNHEY and CDR2 is SVGAGI. CDR3 length equals 16 residues. CDR3 DNA: TGTGCCAGCAGCCGGGGAGCGGGGACTAGCACAGATACGCAGTATTTT. Translated, it gives CASSRGAGTSTDTQYF.

This clonotype was counted many times. The chain has TRBV24-1 and TRBJ1-2; D not resolved. CDR1 is KGHDR, CDR2 SFDVKD, per germline. V lost 5 bases, J lost 4 bases, and 7 bases lay in between. The length of the CDR3 is 12 residues. This chain's CDR3 is CATSGEGYGYTF. The DNA of the CDR3 is TGTGCCACCAGTGGGGAGGGCTATGGCTACACCTTC.

This clonotype came up a few times. This sequence joins TRBV2 and TRBJ2-3; 9 nucleotides line up with TRBD2. Germline V lookup: CDR1 SNHLY, CDR2 FYNNEI. Germline trimming cut 2 bases from V and 4 bases from J; bases unmatched to any gene: 1. The CDR3 spans 14 residues. The CDR3 reads CASSEQREADTQYF. The CDR3 nucleotides are TGTGCCAGCAGTGAACAGCGGGAGGCAGATACGCAGTATTTT.

This clonotype was picked up many times. The chain has TRBV5-1 and TRBJ2-7; 13 nucleotides match TRBD2. The CDR3 length is 18 residues. The germline V gene encodes CDR1 SGHRS and CDR2 YFSETQ. V lost 0 bases to trimming and J lost 4 bases; unmatched junction nucleotides: 10. CDR3 region: CASSLEGLAGAIGYEQYF. CDR3 coding DNA: TGCGCCAGCAGCTTGGAAGGACTAGCGGGGGCGATCGGATACGAGCAGTACTTC.

The chain uses TRBV7-9 and TRBJ2-1, with D possibly TRBD1 on 6 matching bases. Germline V CDR1 and CDR2: SEHNR, FQNEAQ (reference sequence). This CDR3 spans 12 amino acids. V was trimmed by 2 bases and J by 14 bases, leaving 13 bases between them. The DNA of the CDR3 is TGTGCCAGCAGCTTACCCCTGAGGGACAAGTTCTTC. It codes for CASSLPLRDKFF.

Worth noting for this clonotype: One base away lies a much larger clone, so this may be a sequencing read error. The chain uses TRBV29-1 and TRBJ1-5; 7 bases fit TRBD1. This CDR3 has 16 residues. Germline CDR1 is SQVTM and CDR2 is ANQGSEA. The CDR3 DNA reads as TGCGGCGTTATATATGGAGGGGGCGCGGGCAATCAGCCCCAGCATTTT. It translates to CGVIYGGGAGNQPQHF.

This rearrangement joins TRBV12-3 or TRBV12-4 to TRBJ1-2; D is uncertain. The CDR3 is 14 amino acids. V gave up 4 bases and J gave up 3 bases, with 12 bases separating them. The CDR3 DNA reads TGTGCCAGCAGTTACGGTTTGTTGGACTATGGCTACACCTTC. Its protein is CASSYGLLDYGYTF.

This clonotype has at least ten counts. The V call is TRBV29-1, the J call TRBJ1-4; no definite D call. Per germline, CDR1 SQVTM and CDR2 ANQGSEA. Between the trimmed V and J ends, which lost 2 bases and 4 bases, there was a span of 8 bases. The CDR3 loop spans 13 amino acids. The CDR3, as DNA: TGCAGCGTTGAATGGGCAGATAATGAAAAACTGTTTTTT. Translated, it gives CSVEWADNEKLFF.